This T cell receptor (beta chain) was sequenced for a study of T-cell memory formation after mild COVID-19. Study results and limitations: Some SARS-CoV-2-responding clones were already detected in memory before infection.

TCRalpha and TCRbeta libraries used 5'RACE with constant-segment primers and UMIs. MiXCR, run by TCRdb on the 5' RACE reads, gives a single entry per CDR3 protein. The sample records 220,000 or so distinct CDR3 sequences, 9.5% being singletons. Trimming took 5 bases from V and 0 from J; bases not matched to a gene: 13. Germline values: CDR1 KGHSH, CDR2 LQKENI. This CDR3 comprises 18 residues. Regarding this clonotype: The antigen is unknown.

The sample taken for sequencing was PBMCs or a T cell subset sorted from them (not recorded which). The clonotype was recovered from a man between 18 and 35 years old who had mild COVID-19 (a few samples of this study predate the infection). Cell type and time point are not known. This rearrangement joins TRBV18 to TRBJ1-2, with 9 bases that match TRBD1. Here the CDR3 reads CASSAIPITGGPNYGYTF. Here the CDR3 DNA reads TGTGCCAGCTCAGCAATCCCTATTACAGGGGGCCCTAACTATGGCTACACCTTC.